What follows are 17 T cell receptor beta chains derived from one specimen sequenced in a study of PD-1 blockade in classical Hodgkin lymphoma. The protocol was immunoSEQ multiplex PCR, while the TCRdb copy is restricted to in-frame clones and leaves out a portion. Of tens of thousands of clones in the sample, 73% were seen once. Every patient had relapsed following autologous stem cell transplantation, and cohorts differed in brentuximab vedotin exposure. The source material was peripheral blood mononuclear cells (PBMCs), sampled at baseline. The receptor set was obtained from a human donor with classical Hodgkin lymphoma.

The J gene is TRBJ2-1, the V gene TRBV19; D gene unclear. V lost 6 bases and J 0 bases, leaving 12 bases between the germline ends. The CDR3 extends over 15 amino acids. The germline V gene encodes CDR1 LNHDA and CDR2 SQIVND (reference sequence). The CDR3 nucleotides are TGTGCCAGTAGCACCCTTTTGAGCTCCTACAATGAGCAGTTCTTC. Amino acid sequence: CASSTLLSSYNEQFF.

This rearrangement joins TRBV15 to TRBJ2-5; TRBD2 agrees at 10 bases. Trimming removed 0 bases from V and 4 bases from J; junction bases left unmatched: 2. The CDR3 runs to 15 residues. Looked up from germline, CDR1 is LNHNV and CDR2 is YYDKDF (reference sequence). The CDR3 DNA sequence: TGTGCCACCAGCAGAGATCCTAGCGGGAGAGAGACCCAGTACTTC. Protein: CATSRDPSGRETQYF.

V and J are TRBV5-6 and TRBJ1-1, with D hard to call. The V end was cut by 6 bases, the J end by 3 bases, with 12 bases between. This CDR3 is 13 amino acids long. Germline-derived CDR1 and CDR2 are SGHDT and YYEEEE. As DNA, the CDR3 is TGTGCCAGCATCCACTACCGGGACACTGAAGCTTTCTTT. Encoded protein: CASIHYRDTEAFF.

The gene calls are TRBV5-3 and TRBJ1-5; no definite D call. TRBV5-3 is placed among ORFs of uncertain function. This CDR3 has 16 amino acids. Deletions cut 0 bases from V and 0 bases from J, with 10 bases between. CDR3 DNA: TGTGCCAGAAGCTTGGTTCCGGGTGGTAGCAATCAGCCCCAGCATTTT. This translates into CARSLVPGGSNQPQHF.

The chain couples TRBV19 to TRBJ2-7; no definite D call. The CDR3 extends over 12 amino acids. V dropped 3 bases and J dropped 7 bases, with 10 bases sitting between them. Germline lookup yields CDR1 LNHDA and CDR2 SQIVND (reference sequence). Here the CDR3 reads CASSISGREQYF. CDR3 DNA: TGTGCCAGTAGTATTTCCGGACGGGAGCAGTACTTC.

This chain links TRBV5-1 with TRBJ2-1, with TRBD2 as a possible D gene (5 bases). The V gene's germline CDR1 is SGHRS and CDR2 YFSETQ. This CDR3 spans 15 amino acids. Deletions cut 4 bases from V and 0 bases from J, with 11 bases between. The CDR3 protein is CASSRSGSSYNEQFF. The CDR3 bases are TGCGCCAGCAGCCGGAGCGGCAGCTCCTACAATGAGCAGTTCTTC.

This CDR3 is CASSLRTSGRALETQYF. The CDR3 DNA follows: TGTGCCAGCAGCCTCCGAACTAGCGGGAGGGCCTTGGAGACCCAGTACTTC. The chain recombines TRBV5-4 with TRBJ2-5; 13 nucleotides align to TRBD2. Germline V gene lookup returns CDR1 SGHNT and CDR2 YYREEE (reference sequence). This CDR3 is 17 amino acids long. Unmatched junction bases numbered 11, after V lost 4 bases and J lost 5 bases.

There are a few counts of this clone. CDR3 loop: CASSPDNRGVPLATNEKLFF. CDR3 nucleotide sequence: TGTGCCAGCAGCCCCGATAATCGGGGGGTCCCGCTTGCAACTAATGAAAAACTGTTTTTT. This chain links TRBV7-8 with TRBJ1-4; a possible D gene is TRBD1 (5 bases). From germline, CDR1 is SGHVS and CDR2 FQNEAQ. CDR3 length: 20 residues. V was trimmed by 5 bases and J by 0 bases, leaving 25 bases between them.

This clone appeared once. The V and J genes are TRBV19 and TRBJ2-7; 10 bases map to TRBD2. Germline V gene sequence: CDR1 LNHDA, CDR2 SQIVND (reference sequence). V dropped 0 bases and J dropped 2; count of bases not matched to a gene: 7. CDR3 size: 17 residues. For the CDR3, the DNA is TGTGCCAGTAGTATAGATGGGCTAGCGGGAGTAACCTACGAGCAGTACTTC. Encoded protein: CASSIDGLAGVTYEQYF.

The chain recombines TRBV2 with TRBJ2-1; maybe TRBD2 (6 bases). V lost 7 bases, J lost 9 bases, and 19 bases lay in between. Germline V gene data show CDR1 as SNHLY and CDR2 as FYNNEI. CDR3 length: 14 amino acids. The CDR3 nucleotides read TGTGCCAGCAAAGTCGGCGCGGGGATAGGTGAGCAGTTCTTC. Translating it yields CASKVGAGIGEQFF. The full variable domain, with the rest looked up from reference TRBV2 and TRBJ2-1, is EPEVTQTPSHQVTQMGQEVILRCVPISNHLYFYWYRQILGQKVEFLVSFYNNEISEKSEIFDDQFSVERPDGSNFTLKIRSTKLEDSAMYFCASKVGAGIGEQFFGPGTRLTVL.

The V and J genes are TRBV6-1 and TRBJ1-1, with D unclear. The CDR3 is made up of 11 amino acids. The ends were cut back, 8 bases at V and 10 bases at J, with 14 bases in the middle. Germline-derived CDR1 and CDR2 are MNHNS and SASEGT. The CDR3 nucleotides read TGTGCCAGCGATACCCAACCTAGAGCTTTCTTT. This translates into CASDTQPRAFF.

The rearrangement links TRBV7-8 to TRBJ2-1; TRBD2 agrees at 12 bases. Germline loops: CDR1 SGHVS, CDR2 FQNEAQ. This CDR3 contains 15 residues. V trimming: 5 bases; J trimming: 7 bases; junction bases outside the gene matches: 6. CDR3 amino acids: CASSPTSGGRNEQFF. Written as DNA, the CDR3 is TGTGCCAGCAGCCCTACTAGCGGGGGGCGAAATGAGCAGTTCTTC. Full variable domain (remainder filled in from reference TRBV7-8 and TRBJ2-1): GAGVSQSPRYKVAKRGQDVALRCDPISGHVSLFWYQQALGQGPEFLTYFQNEAQLDKSGLPSDRFFAERPEGSVSTLKIQRTQQEDSAVYLCASSPTSGGRNEQFFGPGTRLTVL.

The chain recombines TRBV5-6 with TRBJ2-7, with 9 bases matching TRBD1. J lost 6 bases, V lost 4 bases, and 14 bases had no gene match. Per germline, CDR1 SGHDT and CDR2 YYEEEE. CDR3 size: 16 residues. For the CDR3, the DNA is TGTGCCAGCAGCGCGGGGGACAGGGCGCGATCGAGCGAGCAGTACTTC. Translated: CASSAGDRARSSEQYF.

The V and J genes are TRBV2 and TRBJ1-2; 7 bases align to TRBD1. The CDR3 is 14 residues long. Germline assignment: CDR1 SNHLY and CDR2 FYNNEI. V trimming: 5 bases; J trimming: 8 bases; junction bases outside the gene matches: 11. CDR3 in amino acids: CASSTGTAGSGYTF. CDR3 nucleotide sequence: TGTGCCAGCAGTACCGGGACAGCGGGATCGGGCTACACCTTC.

The CDR3 coding sequence is TGCAGTGCTAGATCAGGCATTACGCCTTACTTC. It yields the protein CSARSGITPYF. This chain joins TRBV20-1 and TRBJ2-5; no reliable D call. Germline V CDR1 and CDR2: DFQATT, SNEGSKA (reference sequence). Deletions cut 2 bases from V and 14 bases from J, with 15 bases between. The CDR3 length is 11 residues.

By its share, this clone is medium-sized. V is TRBV5-1 and J is TRBJ1-1; the D is unclear. The germline V gene has CDR1 SGHRS and CDR2 YFSETQ. The V end was cut by 0 bases, the J end by 1 base, with 7 bases between. The CDR3 runs 14 residues. The CDR3 sequence is CASSLAASNTEAFF. CDR3 bases: TGCGCCAGCAGCTTGGCGGCGTCGAACACTGAAGCTTTCTTT.

The chain is built from TRBV10-1 and TRBJ2-6, with D possibly matching TRBD1 (6 bases). This CDR3 is built from 15 residues. V was trimmed by 3 bases and J by 0 bases, leaving 6 bases between them. CDR1 WNHNN and CDR2 SYGVQD come from the germline V gene (reference sequence). CDR3 nucleotides: TGCGCCAGCAGTGAAGGGGGCTCTGGGGCCAACGTCCTGACTTTC. Protein product: CASSEGGSGANVLTF.